The clone carrying this TCR beta chain was observed many times. The sample belongs to a study of T-cell reconstitution after alpha-beta-depleted transplantation in children. Unique molecular identifiers featured in how the TCRbeta library was prepared. TCRdb reanalysed the PCR reads using MiXCR and keeps one entry per CDR3 protein. The table has around 370,000 distinct CDR3 sequences, 10% seen once; the top ten hold around 2.5%. V lost 6 bases and J lost 1; bases outside the gene matches: 4. CDR1 and CDR2 from the germline V gene are SQVTM and ANQGSEA. This CDR3 is 13 amino acids long. This sample comprised PBMCs from the stem cell graft donor, obtained from the stem cell graft. This sequence was found in a human donor who donated a stem cell graft to a child with acute lymphoblastic leukemia. The V and J genes are TRBV29-1 and TRBJ2-7; 9 nucleotides match TRBD2. The CDR3 bases are TGCAGCGTCAAGACTAGCGGATCCTACGAGCAGTACTTC. Amino acid sequence: CSVKTSGSYEQYF.